Presented here are 31 T cell receptor beta chains from one specimen sequenced in a study of early T cells in non-severe SARS-CoV-2 infection. TCRdb used MiXCR to reprocess the 5' RACE reads, holding one entry per CDR3 protein. The data contain 65,000 to 95,000 distinct CDR3 sequences, 15% to 20% of them singletons. The sequenced material came from whole blood. Receptor source: an adult who was a healthcare worker with PCR-confirmed SARS-CoV-2 infection or an uninfected control (not recorded which).

J is TRBJ2-6 and V is TRBV18; the match to TRBD1 covers 10 bases. The CDR3 has 15 residues. Germline CDR1 is KGHSH and CDR2 is LQKENI. J gave up 2 bases and V 8 bases, and 3 bases lay outside the gene matches. The chain's CDR3 is CASRDRGAGANVLTF. The CDR3 DNA reads TGTGCCAGCAGGGACAGGGGAGCTGGGGCCAACGTCCTGACTTTC. Complete variable domain (other parts from reference TRBV18 and TRBJ2-6): NAGVMQNPRHLVRRRGQEARLRCSPMKGHSHVYWYRQLPEEGLKFMVYLQKENIIDESGMPKERFSAEFPKEGPSILRIQQVVRGDSAAYFCASRDRGAGANVLTFGAGSRLTVL.

This clonotype has just a few counts. V is TRBV20-1 and J is TRBJ2-7; TRBD1 might be the D (6 bases). Germline loops: CDR1 DFQATT, CDR2 SNEGSKA (reference sequence). The CDR3 contains 13 residues. The V end was cut by 6 bases, the J end by 0 bases, with 12 bases between. DNA for the CDR3: TGCAGTGCCCGAGGGGGTAGCTCCTACGAGCAGTACTTC. It translates to CSARGGSSYEQYF.

This clonotype appeared a few times. The chain joins TRBV6-5 to TRBJ1-3; the D is unclear. CDR1 MNHEY and CDR2 SVGAGI come from the germline V gene. The CDR3 runs 17 residues. Trimming took 0 bases from V and 0 from J, leaving 12 bases between them. Written as DNA, the CDR3 is TGTGCCAGCAGTTACTCGAGAGAAAAGAGCTCTGGAAACACCATATATTTT. Translating it yields CASSYSREKSSGNTIYF.

This clonotype has a handful of counts. The gene calls are TRBV19 and TRBJ2-3; 8 nucleotides line up with TRBD1. Germline-derived CDR1 and CDR2 are LNHDA and SQIVND (reference sequence). V was clipped by 6 bases and J by 5 bases; unmatched bases: 16. The length of the CDR3 is 17 residues. This CDR3 is CASSGPPWTGSRDTQYF. CDR3 bases: TGTGCCAGTAGCGGCCCCCCATGGACAGGGAGTAGAGATACGCAGTATTTT.

The V gene is TRBV6-5, the J gene TRBJ2-6; D is unresolved. The V end was cut by 0 bases, the J end by 0 bases, with 3 bases between. The CDR3 sequence is 15 residues long. Per germline, CDR1 MNHEY and CDR2 SVGAGI. The CDR3 nucleotides read TGTGCCAGCAGTTACTCGATCTCTGGGGCCAACGTCCTGACTTTC. Translated: CASSYSISGANVLTF.

In its sample, this clonotype was seen a few times. This rearrangement joins TRBV30 to TRBJ1-1; D gene uncertain. The CDR3 contains 13 residues. Trimming shortened V by 4 bases and J by 4 bases, and 13 bases separated the two germline ends. Germline CDR1 GTSNPN, CDR2 SVGIG (reference sequence). In DNA, the CDR3 is TGTGCCTGGACCCCCGGGTTAGGCACTGAAGCTTTCTTT. Its translation: CAWTPGLGTEAFF.

This clonotype was observed many times. The chain joins TRBV20-1 to TRBJ2-7, with 9 bases lining up with TRBD1. The V gene's germline CDR1 is DFQATT and CDR2 SNEGSKA (reference sequence). This CDR3 comprises 12 residues. The junction had 5 bases not matched to a gene; V was cut back by 6 bases and J by 5 bases. This CDR3 is CSAPGQGHEQYF. The CDR3 DNA follows: TGCAGTGCCCCGGGACAGGGCCACGAGCAGTACTTC.

The chain recombines TRBV5-4 with TRBJ2-3, with 8 nucleotides matching TRBD1. The V and J ends lost 2 bases and 6 bases, in that order; junction bases with no gene match: 11. The CDR3 length is 16 residues. The germline V gene has CDR1 SGHNT and CDR2 YYREEE (reference sequence). The CDR3, as DNA: TGTGCCAGCAGCTTATCCCGGGACAGGATTCTGGATACGCAGTATTTT. The encoded protein is CASSLSRDRILDTQYF. Filled out from reference TRBV5-4 and TRBJ2-3, the complete variable domain reads ETGVTQSPTHLIKTRGQQVTLRCSSQSGHNTVSWYQQALGQGPQFIFQYYREEENGRGNFPPRFSGLQFPNYSSELNVNALELDDSALYLCASSLSRDRILDTQYFGPGTRLTVL.

This clonotype was found many times. The chain is built from TRBV20-1 and TRBJ2-7; no firm D call. This CDR3 has 11 residues. In germline, CDR1 is DFQATT, CDR2 SNEGSKA (reference sequence). Trimming took off 3 bases at V and 6 bases at J, with 9 bases between the two ends. The CDR3 loop reads CSARSQLEQYF. As DNA, the CDR3 is TGCAGTGCTAGGTCCCAACTCGAGCAGTACTTC.

This clonotype was observed a handful of times. V and J are TRBV11-2 and TRBJ1-5; weak D call: TRBD1 (6 bases). The CDR3 contains 13 residues. Trimming cost V 5 bases and J 7 bases, with 12 bases left between them. The germline V gene encodes CDR1 SGHAT and CDR2 FQNNGV. This CDR3 reads CASSQEGGQPQHF. The CDR3 DNA reads TGTGCCAGCAGCCAGGAGGGGGGGCAGCCCCAGCATTTT.

There are many counts of this clonotype. The chain has TRBV6-5 and TRBJ1-5; D remains unclear. Germline CDR1 MNHEY, CDR2 SVGAGI. The CDR3 is 13 residues long. Trimming stripped 0 bases from V and 7 bases from J, with 7 bases between. The CDR3 sequence: CASSYSSGQPQHF. CDR3 bases: TGTGCCAGCAGTTACTCGAGCGGCCAGCCCCAGCATTTT.

This clonotype was found a few times. The CDR3 DNA reads as TGTGCCAGCAGCGTATCCCCAGGTCGCTCCTACAATGAGCAGTTCTTC. This sequence encodes CASSVSPGRSYNEQFF. The chain employs TRBV9 and TRBJ2-1; D gene uncertain. Per the germline V gene, CDR1 is SGDLS and CDR2 is YYNGEE. Trimming shortened V by 1 base and J by 0 bases, and 11 bases separated the two germline ends. The CDR3 sequence is 16 residues long.

The chain couples TRBV7-9 to TRBJ2-7; tentatively, D is TRBD2 (5 bases). Trimming stripped 3 bases from V and 3 bases from J, with 9 bases between. The CDR3 contains 13 residues. From germline, CDR1 is SEHNR and CDR2 FQNEAQ (reference sequence). CDR3 in DNA: TGTGCCAGCAGCTTCGGGAAGGACTACGAGCAGTACTTC. Protein: CASSFGKDYEQYF.

The sample holds a few counts of this clonotype. The chain uses TRBV28 and TRBJ2-2; D ambiguous. Germline CDR1 MDHEN, CDR2 SYDVKM. V gave up 0 bases and J gave up 7 bases, with 6 bases separating them. CDR3 length: 13 amino acids. CDR3 bases: TGTGCCAGCAGTTTATGGGGTTACGGGGAGCTGTTTTTT. It specifies CASSLWGYGELFF.

J is TRBJ2-7 and V is TRBV20-1, with 9 bases fitting TRBD1. Germline-derived CDR1 and CDR2 are DFQATT and SNEGSKA (reference sequence). This CDR3 spans 14 amino acids. V was pared by 5 bases and J by 0 bases, with 5 bases of the junction left unmatched. The CDR3 sequence: CSADGTGSSYEQYF. The CDR3 DNA follows: TGCAGTGCTGACGGGACAGGGAGCTCCTACGAGCAGTACTTC.

The chain links TRBV5-1 to TRBJ1-1; TRBD1 agrees at 10 bases. The CDR3 is made up of 15 amino acids. CDR1 and CDR2 from the germline V gene are SGHRS and YFSETQ. After removal of 1 base from V and 4 bases from J, the junction contained 4 bases not matched to a gene. CDR3 sequence reads: CASSLNGQGGTEAFF. The CDR3, as DNA: TGCGCCAGCAGCTTGAATGGACAGGGGGGCACTGAAGCTTTCTTT.

The V and J genes are TRBV6-6 and TRBJ2-7; D is undetermined. This CDR3 comprises 15 residues. Between the trimmed V and J ends, which lost 6 bases and 3 bases, there was a span of 18 bases. The V gene's germline CDR1 is MNHNY and CDR2 SVGAGI (reference sequence). The CDR3 loop reads CASSDLSSLRYEQYF. The CDR3 coding sequence is TGTGCCAGCAGCGATCTCTCCTCCCTCCGCTACGAGCAGTACTTC.

The sample holds a few counts of this clonotype. CDR3 nucleotides: TGTGCCAGCAGTTTAAGGCTAGCGGGGGCAGATACGCAGTATTTT. Amino acid sequence: CASSLRLAGADTQYF. The rearrangement joins TRBV27 to TRBJ2-3, with 10 bases identical to TRBD2. V shed 2 bases, J shed 4 bases, and the junction held 3 bases outside the gene matches. The CDR3 is 15 amino acids. Germline assignment: CDR1 MNHEY and CDR2 SMNVEV (reference sequence).

The rearrangement joins TRBV19 to TRBJ2-1, with 7 bases lining up with TRBD2. Losses at the gene ends were 3 bases for V and 3 bases for J; bases not matched to a gene: 5. This CDR3 has 15 residues. CDR1 and CDR2 (germline): LNHDA, SQIVND (reference sequence). CDR3 loop: CASSITGTNYNEQFF. CDR3 nucleotides: TGTGCCAGTAGTATCACCGGGACTAACTACAATGAGCAGTTCTTC.

The gene calls are TRBV2 and TRBJ2-3, with a tentative D call TRBD2 (6 bases). The CDR3 extends over 14 amino acids. V was shortened by 5 bases and J by 2 bases, with 11 bases between the two germline ends. Germline V gene sequence: CDR1 SNHLY, CDR2 FYNNEI. CDR3 amino acids: CASSQRVHTDTQYF. The CDR3 region has the DNA TGTGCCAGCAGTCAGCGGGTGCACACAGATACGCAGTATTTT.

The J gene is TRBJ1-2, the V gene TRBV10-3; TRBD1 aligns across 7 bases. V lost 8 bases, J lost 3 bases, and 9 bases stayed unmatched. The CDR3 has 14 amino acids. Germline lookup yields CDR1 ENHRY and CDR2 SYGVKD. CDR3 in amino acids: CAIRRQGGDYGYTF. In DNA form, the CDR3 reads TGTGCCATCCGCCGACAGGGAGGGGACTATGGCTACACCTTC.

The DNA for the CDR3 is TGTGCCAGCATCACCGTTGGCGGGGAGCTGTTTTTT. Translating it yields CASITVGGELFF. The J gene is TRBJ2-2, the V gene TRBV6-2 or TRBV6-3; D is unresolved. Germline CDR1 and CDR2: MNHEY and SVGEGT. V lost 7 bases and J lost 7, with 10 bases in between. CDR3 length: 12 residues.

The sample holds a few counts of this clonotype. The chain links TRBV11-3 to TRBJ2-5; 8 bases align to TRBD2. Per the germline V gene, CDR1 is SGHNT and CDR2 is YENEEA. The CDR3 loop spans 15 amino acids. The V gene end was trimmed by 4 bases and the J gene end by 7 bases; junction bases not matched to a gene: 11. In DNA, the CDR3 is TGTGCCAGCAGCTCGGATCCGGGGGGGCAGGGGACCCAGTACTTC. Protein sequence: CASSSDPGGQGTQYF. Combining the CDR3 with reference TRBV11-3 and TRBJ2-5 gives the whole variable domain EAGVVQSPRYKIIEKKQPVAFWCNPISGHNTLYWYLQNLGQGPELLIRYENEEAVDDSQLPKDRFSAERLKGVDSTLKIQPAELGDSAVYLCASSSDPGGQGTQYFGPGTRLLVL.

Only a few counts were recorded for this clonotype. V gene TRBV7-6 combines with J gene TRBJ2-3; tentative D call: TRBD1 (6 bases). CDR3 length equals 17 residues. V gave up 1 base and J gave up 0 bases, with 14 bases separating them. Germline lookup yields CDR1 SGHVS and CDR2 FNYEAQ. CDR3 in amino acids: CASSLVPTGASTDTQYF. CDR3 nucleotide sequence: TGTGCCAGCAGCTTAGTCCCGACAGGAGCTAGCACAGATACGCAGTATTTT.

This clonotype has just a few counts. The chain joins TRBV9 to TRBJ2-7, with 11 bases aligning to TRBD1. The CDR3 contains 15 residues. Unmatched junction bases numbered 5, after V lost 4 bases and J lost 2 bases. The germline V gene encodes CDR1 SGDLS and CDR2 YYNGEE. CDR3 residues: CASSTGTGGTYEQYF. The CDR3 DNA sequence: TGTGCCAGCAGCACCGGGACAGGGGGAACCTACGAGCAGTACTTC.

This clonotype was counted a few times. The V and J genes are TRBV7-2 and TRBJ2-1; tentative D call: TRBD1 (6 bases). Germline CDR1 reads SGHTA; CDR2 reads FQGNSA. The CDR3 totals 16 residues. V lost 4 bases, J lost 5 bases, and 18 bases lay in between. CDR3 coding DNA: TGTGCCAGCAGCTCCCCTGGCAGGGGACCAAACAATGAGCAGTTCTTC. Translating it yields CASSSPGRGPNNEQFF.

CDR3 in amino acids: CSVRDRRTGELFF. The CDR3 bases are TGCAGCGTCCGGGACAGGCGGACCGGGGAGCTGTTTTTT. This chain links TRBV29-1 with TRBJ2-2, with 8 bases that match TRBD1. Germline values: CDR1 SQVTM, CDR2 ANQGSEA. The ends lost 6 bases at V and 5 bases at J; junction bases unmatched: 5. The CDR3 loop spans 13 amino acids.

The sample holds a few counts of this clonotype. This chain joins TRBV2 and TRBJ2-1; D might be TRBD1 or TRBD2, each matching 5 bases. The germline gives CDR1 SNHLY, CDR2 FYNNEI. CDR3 length: 14 residues. The germline V and J ends were trimmed by 8 bases and 12 bases, with 23 bases remaining between them. CDR3 protein: CASSTRGRAWGQFF. DNA for the CDR3: TGTGCCAGCTCCACCCGGGGCCGAGCATGGGGGCAGTTCTTC.

This clonotype was seen more than once but under ten times. The chain recombines TRBV11-2 with TRBJ1-1; D unresolved. The CDR3 contains 14 residues. Germline V gene data show CDR1 as SGHAT and CDR2 as FQNNGV. Trimming took 2 bases from V and 2 from J, leaving 9 bases between them. CDR3: CASSLNRQNTEAFF. CDR3 DNA: TGTGCCAGCAGCTTAAATCGACAAAACACTGAAGCTTTCTTT.

This chain uses TRBV29-1 with TRBJ2-6; no firm D call. Germline loops: CDR1 SQVTM, CDR2 ANQGSEA. Trimming removed 3 bases at V and 0 bases at J, with 0 bases between. The length of the CDR3 is 12 residues. The CDR3 region is CSVDSGANVLTF. CDR3 coding DNA: TGCAGCGTTGACTCTGGGGCCAACGTCCTGACTTTC.

The sample holds a few counts of this clonotype. The J gene is TRBJ2-1, the V gene TRBV5-1; no clear D gene. The CDR3 consists of 14 residues. V dropped 2 bases and J dropped 4 bases, with 10 bases sitting between them. Germline V gene sequence: CDR1 SGHRS, CDR2 YFSETQ. CDR3 DNA: TGCGCCAGCAGCTTCGATCTAACTTACAATGAGCAGTTCTTC. Its translation is CASSFDLTYNEQFF.